This is a list of T cell receptor beta chains from one sample in a study of T cells in localized non-small cell lung cancer. Assay: immunoSEQ multiplex PCR; the TCRdb copy retains only in-frame clones and omits some. The repertoire holds about 59,000 clones, with approximately 90% as singletons. The specimen comprised peripheral blood, sampled before any cancer treatment. These TCRs come from a man between 40 and 69 years old with stage I squamous cell lung carcinoma. CDR3s include the opening cysteine and the closing phenylalanine or tryptophan. A D gene is named only where the DNA matches it firmly. Not every row has a clone size; where given, it reads once, few, many or a size class.

V gene	J gene	D gene	clone size	CDR3 protein	CDR3 DNA
TRBV6-1	TRBJ2-5	.	.	CASSENRDLYKTGTQYF	TGTGCCAGCAGTGAGAATCGGGACCTTTACAAGACGGGGACCCAGTACTTC
TRBV10-2	TRBJ1-4	TRBD1	.	CASSENRGPAEKLFF	TGCGCCAGCAGTGAGAACAGGGGGCCAGCGGAAAAACTGTTTTTT
TRBV10-1	TRBJ2-5	.	.	CASSESRGSQETQYF	TGCGCCAGCAGTGAGTCAAGGGGCAGCCAAGAGACCCAGTACTTC
TRBV18	TRBJ2-5	TRBD1	.	CASSAGGQETQYF	TGTGCCAGCTCAGCAGGGGGTCAAGAGACCCAGTACTTC
TRBV18	TRBJ1-5	.	.	CASSPPGNQPQHF	TGTGCCAGCTCACCACCAGGGAATCAGCCCCAGCATTTT
TRBV11-2	TRBJ2-5	TRBD2	few	CASSSSSGRTPGETQYF	TGTGCCAGCAGCTCGAGTAGCGGGAGGACACCGGGTGAGACCCAGTACTTC
TRBV28	TRBJ2-7	TRBD1	once	CASREWTGSAEQYF	TGTGCCAGCAGGGAATGGACAGGGTCGGCCGAGCAGTACTTC
TRBV4-2	TRBJ2-7	TRBD1	once	CASSRGQGSSDEQYF	TGTGCCAGCAGCCGGGGACAGGGTAGTTCGGATGAGCAGTACTTC
TRBV5-1	TRBJ2-7	.	.	CASSLGFGENEQYF	TGCGCCAGCAGCTTGGGGTTCGGAGAGAATGAGCAGTACTTC
TRBV5-1	TRBJ1-2	.	.	CASSLADSTYGYTF	TGCGCCAGCAGCTTGGCCGACTCAACCTATGGCTACACCTTC
TRBV13	TRBJ2-7	.	medium-sized	CASSGNDRLYEQYF	TGTGCCAGCAGCGGTAATGACAGACTCTACGAGCAGTACTTC
TRBV6-6	TRBJ2-1	TRBD2	.	CASSYPGTSGSLQFF	TGTGCCAGCAGTTATCCCGGGACTAGCGGGAGCCTTCAGTTCTTC
TRBV5-6	TRBJ2-7	.	.	CASSATTGPVFVEQYF	TGTGCCAGCAGCGCAACTACAGGGCCGGTGTTCGTCGAGCAGTACTTC
TRBV2	TRBJ1-1	TRBD1	.	CASLDRESDTEAFF	TGTGCCAGCTTAGACAGGGAAAGCGACACTGAAGCTTTCTTT
TRBV19	TRBJ2-5	TRBD2	.	CASSMGGRKETQYF	TGTGCCAGTAGTATGGGCGGGAGGAAGGAGACCCAGTACTTC
TRBV30	TRBJ2-4	.	.	CAWSDGRTIQYF	TGTGCCTGGAGTGACGGTCGCACCATTCAGTACTTC
TRBV5-1	TRBJ2-7	TRBD1	.	CASSLGTGGGEQYF	TGCGCCAGCAGCTTAGGGACAGGGGGCGGGGAGCAGTACTTC
TRBV9	TRBJ2-1	.	.	CASSVVGVTYNEQFF	TGTGCCAGCAGCGTAGTTGGGGTTACCTACAATGAGCAGTTCTTC
TRBV6-5	TRBJ2-7	.	once	CASSPTGTNIYEQYF	TGTGCCAGCAGCCCGACGGGAACTAATATCTACGAGCAGTACTTC
TRBV19	TRBJ2-1	.	.	CASRGGSSYNEQFF	TGTGCCAGCAGAGGGGGAAGCTCCTACAATGAGCAGTTCTTC
TRBV12-5	TRBJ2-7	TRBD1	.	CASGLATPGQGNSYEQYF	TGTGCTAGTGGTTTGGCGACTCCGGGACAGGGAAACTCCTACGAGCAGTACTTC
TRBV5-5	TRBJ2-3	.	once	CASRFYTGLALSTDTQYF	TGTGCCAGCAGATTCTACACTGGGCTAGCGCTCAGCACAGATACGCAGTATTTT
TRBV10-3	TRBJ2-2	TRBD1	.	CAIPGQLNTGELFF	TGTGCCATTCCGGGACAGCTTAACACCGGGGAGCTGTTTTTT
TRBV5-5	TRBJ2-5	.	.	CASSYGTLQETQYF	TGTGCCAGCAGCTACGGGACACTCCAAGAGACCCAGTACTTC
TRBV27	TRBJ2-6	.	.	CASSPYGGRGSGANVLTF	TGTGCCAGCAGCCCTTATGGGGGCCGCGGCTCTGGGGCCAACGTCCTGACTTTC
TRBV6-1	TRBJ2-7	TRBD2	.	CATVLAGTYEQYF	TGTGCCACCGTACTAGCGGGGACCTACGAGCAGTACTTC
TRBV5-4	TRBJ2-3	.	once	CASSLVQGGDTQYF	TGTGCCAGCAGCTTGGTCCAGGGAGGAGATACGCAGTATTTT
TRBV7-7	TRBJ2-5	.	.	CASSFGGGGAETQYF	TGTGCTAGCAGCTTTGGGGGTGGGGGAGCAGAGACCCAGTACTTC
TRBV5-1	TRBJ2-5	TRBD1	.	CASSSVDRAETQYF	TGCGCCAGCAGCTCCGTCGACAGGGCGGAGACCCAGTACTTC
TRBV7-3	TRBJ2-7	.	.	CASSSVWGKEQYF	TGTGCCAGCAGCTCGGTTTGGGGAAAGGAGCAGTACTTC
TRBV11-1	TRBJ2-7	.	.	CASSLGGSMSYEQYF	TGTGCCAGCAGCTTAGGTGGCAGTATGTCCTACGAGCAGTACTTC
TRBV7-3	TRBJ2-6	.	.	CASSQYSGGPPASGANVLTF	TGTGCCAGCAGCCAATATTCAGGGGGGCCTCCGGCCTCTGGGGCCAACGTCCTGACTTTC
TRBV7-2	TRBJ1-1	.	.	CASSFLTEAFF	TGTGCCAGCAGCTTTCTGACTGAAGCTTTCTTT
TRBV6-5	TRBJ2-2	TRBD1	.	CASSPWTGGGGELFF	TGTGCCAGCAGCCCATGGACAGGGGGCGGCGGGGAGCTGTTTTTT
TRBV6-5	TRBJ2-7	.	.	CASHRGARSSYEQYF	TGTGCCAGCCACCGGGGCGCTAGGAGCTCCTACGAGCAGTACTTC
TRBV19	TRBJ2-1	.	.	CASSLRPAQDEQFF	TGTGCCAGTAGTCTACGGCCTGCTCAAGATGAGCAGTTCTTC
TRBV20-1	TRBJ1-2	TRBD1	.	CSGGGGWGYTF	TGCAGTGGGGGAGGGGGCTGGGGCTACACCTTC